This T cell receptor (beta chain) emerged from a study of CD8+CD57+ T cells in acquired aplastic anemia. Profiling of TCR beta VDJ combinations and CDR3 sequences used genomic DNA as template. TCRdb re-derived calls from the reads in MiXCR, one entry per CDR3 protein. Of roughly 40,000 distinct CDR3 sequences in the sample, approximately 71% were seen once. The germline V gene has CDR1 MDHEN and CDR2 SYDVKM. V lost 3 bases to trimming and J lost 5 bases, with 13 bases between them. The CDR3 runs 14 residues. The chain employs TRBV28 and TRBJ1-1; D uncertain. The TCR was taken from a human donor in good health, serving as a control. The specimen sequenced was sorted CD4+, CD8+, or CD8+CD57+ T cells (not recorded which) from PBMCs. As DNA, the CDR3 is TGTGCCAGCAGTTTTCTTCCGAGGTTGACTGAAGCTTTCTTT. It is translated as CASSFLPRLTEAFF.